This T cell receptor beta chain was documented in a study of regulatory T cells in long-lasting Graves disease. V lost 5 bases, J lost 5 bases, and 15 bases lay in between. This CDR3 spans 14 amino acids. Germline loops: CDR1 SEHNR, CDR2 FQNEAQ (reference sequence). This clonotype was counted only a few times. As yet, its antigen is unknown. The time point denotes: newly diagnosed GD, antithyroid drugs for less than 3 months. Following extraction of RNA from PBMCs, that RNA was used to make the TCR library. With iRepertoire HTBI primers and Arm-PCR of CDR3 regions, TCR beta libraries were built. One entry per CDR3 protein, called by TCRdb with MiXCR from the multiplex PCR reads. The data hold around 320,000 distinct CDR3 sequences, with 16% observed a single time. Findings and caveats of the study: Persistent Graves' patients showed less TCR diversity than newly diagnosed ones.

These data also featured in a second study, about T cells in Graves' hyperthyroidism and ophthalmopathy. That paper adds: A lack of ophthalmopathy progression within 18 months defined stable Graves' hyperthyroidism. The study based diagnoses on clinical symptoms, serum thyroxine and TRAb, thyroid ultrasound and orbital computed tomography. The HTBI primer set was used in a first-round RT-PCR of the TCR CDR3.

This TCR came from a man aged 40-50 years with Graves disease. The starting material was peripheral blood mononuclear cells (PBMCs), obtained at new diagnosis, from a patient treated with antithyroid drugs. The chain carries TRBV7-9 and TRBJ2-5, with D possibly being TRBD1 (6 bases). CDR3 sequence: CASSPGQIGETQYF. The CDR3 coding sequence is TGTGCCAGCAGCCCGGGACAAATAGGGGAGACCCAGTACTTC.